The following is a T cell receptor (beta chain) sequence with its context. Germline values: CDR1 SEHNR, CDR2 FQNEAQ (reference sequence). The CDR3 length is 16 residues. The ends lost 0 bases at V and 5 bases at J; junction bases unmatched: 6. Produced via immunoSEQ multiplex PCR; TCRdb's table is partial and in-frame only. The sample lists more than 150,000 clones, approximately 86% occurring once. The data were taken from a study of blood T cell repertoires in COVID-19. Sequenced sample: peripheral blood. V gene TRBV7-9 combines with J gene TRBJ2-1; 8 nucleotides match TRBD1. The receptor comes from a man in his fifties or sixties with active or convalescent COVID-19. The CDR3 loop reads CASSLATGTGNNEQFF. The CDR3 DNA reads TGTGCCAGCAGCTTAGCCACCGGGACAGGTAACAATGAGCAGTTCTTC.